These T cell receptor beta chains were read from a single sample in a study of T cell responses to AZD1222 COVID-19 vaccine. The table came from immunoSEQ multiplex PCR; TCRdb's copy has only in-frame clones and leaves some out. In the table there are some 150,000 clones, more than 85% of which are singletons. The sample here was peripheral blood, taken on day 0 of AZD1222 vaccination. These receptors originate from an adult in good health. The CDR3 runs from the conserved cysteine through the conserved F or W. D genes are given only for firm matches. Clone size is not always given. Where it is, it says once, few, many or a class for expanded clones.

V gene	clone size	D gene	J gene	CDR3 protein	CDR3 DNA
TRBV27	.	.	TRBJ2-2	CASSAGVPGVQGTGELFF	TGTGCCAGCAGTGCAGGGGTACCTGGGGTTCAAGGCACCGGGGAGCTGTTTTTT
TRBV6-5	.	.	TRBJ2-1	CASTQGGLSEQFF	TGTGCCAGCACCCAGGGGGGGTTGTCTGAGCAGTTCTTC
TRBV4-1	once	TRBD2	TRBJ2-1	CASSHDLGLAGDNEQFF	TGCGCCAGCAGCCACGACCTAGGACTAGCGGGGGACAATGAGCAGTTCTTC
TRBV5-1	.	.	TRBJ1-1	CASSFRGSEGTEAFF	TGCGCCAGCAGCTTCAGGGGCTCTGAAGGCACTGAAGCTTTCTTT
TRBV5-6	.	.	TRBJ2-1	CASSSTELHGQFF	TGTGCCAGCAGCTCAACTGAACTACACGGGCAGTTCTTC
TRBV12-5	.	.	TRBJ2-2	CASGLPDRALESYTGELFF	TGTGCTAGTGGTTTGCCCGATAGGGCTCTCGAATCGTACACCGGGGAGCTGTTTTTT
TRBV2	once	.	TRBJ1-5	CASSEALGGREGNQPQHF	TGTGCCAGCAGTGAAGCGCTTGGTGGCAGGGAGGGCAATCAGCCCCAGCATTTT
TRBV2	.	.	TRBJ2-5	CASHTTGTDEETQYF	TGTGCCAGCCACACCACCGGGACTGACGAAGAGACCCAGTACTTC
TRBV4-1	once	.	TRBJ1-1	CASSQGTGLAEAFF	TGCGCCAGCAGCCAAGGAACAGGGCTGGCTGAAGCTTTCTTT
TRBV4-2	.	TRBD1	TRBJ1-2	CASSQGQRNYGGYTF	TGTGCCAGCAGCCAGGGACAGCGAAACTATGGGGGCTACACCTTC
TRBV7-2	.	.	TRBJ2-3	CASSGGRGFDTQYF	TGTGCCAGCAGCGGGGGCCGGGGTTTTGATACGCAGTATTTT
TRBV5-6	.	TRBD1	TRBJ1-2	CASSFRDRNNYGYTF	TGTGCCAGCAGCTTCCGGGACAGAAATAACTATGGCTACACCTTC
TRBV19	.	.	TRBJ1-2	CASIPHPDYYGYTF	TGTGCCAGTATCCCCCACCCTGACTATTATGGCTACACCTTC
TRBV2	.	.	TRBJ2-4	CASRDRQLAKNIQYF	TGTGCCAGCAGGGATCGACAACTAGCCAAAAACATTCAGTACTTC
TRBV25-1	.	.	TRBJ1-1	CASRPGWTEAFF	TGTGCCAGCAGGCCGGGGTGGACTGAAGCTTTCTTT
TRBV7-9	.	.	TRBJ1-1	CASTPGGRHTEAFF	TGTGCCAGCACACCCGGGGGGAGGCACACTGAAGCTTTCTTT
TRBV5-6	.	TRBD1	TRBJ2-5	CASRPKSGQAQETQYF	TGTGCCAGCAGGCCCAAAAGTGGACAGGCGCAAGAGACCCAGTACTTC
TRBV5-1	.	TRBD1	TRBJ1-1	CASSLVPGQGADTEAFF	TGCGCCAGCAGCCTAGTCCCGGGACAGGGGGCGGACACTGAAGCTTTCTTT
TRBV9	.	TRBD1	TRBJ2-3	CASSVETGGRYTQYF	TGTGCCAGCAGCGTAGAGACAGGGGGAAGATATACGCAGTATTTT
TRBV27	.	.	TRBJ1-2	CASSLRPLMGVRGYTF	TGTGCCAGCAGTTTAAGGCCCTTGATGGGGGTTAGGGGCTACACCTTC
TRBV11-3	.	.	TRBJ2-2	CASSHYGGQFGELFF	TGTGCCAGCAGCCACTACGGGGGGCAATTCGGGGAGCTGTTTTTT
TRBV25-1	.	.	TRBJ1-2	CASSAITPRGGANGYTF	TGTGCCAGCAGTGCGATCACCCCCCGGGGAGGGGCGAATGGCTACACCTTC
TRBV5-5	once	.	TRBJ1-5	CASSLRGNQPQHF	TGTGCCAGCAGCTTGAGGGGCAATCAGCCCCAGCATTTT
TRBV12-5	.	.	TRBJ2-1	CASGLAKSYNEQFF	TGTGCTAGTGGTCTAGCGAAGTCCTACAATGAGCAGTTCTTC
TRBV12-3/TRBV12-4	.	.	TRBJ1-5	CASSFGQPQHF	TGTGCCAGCAGTTTCGGTCAGCCCCAGCATTTT
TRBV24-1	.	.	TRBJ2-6	CATSSPKSGANVLTF	TGTGCCACCAGTTCCCCGAAGTCTGGGGCCAACGTCCTGACTTTC
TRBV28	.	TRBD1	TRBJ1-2	CASSKTGGLGYGYTF	TGTGCCAGCAGTAAAACAGGGGGCCTAGGGTATGGCTACACCTTC
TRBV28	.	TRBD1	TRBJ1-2	CASSFLRLGTGDGYTF	TGTGCCAGCAGTTTTTTGAGGTTAGGAACAGGGGATGGCTACACCTTC
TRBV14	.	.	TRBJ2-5	CASSQVRGLQETQYF	TGTGCCAGCAGCCAAGTCCGCGGCCTCCAAGAGACCCAGTACTTC
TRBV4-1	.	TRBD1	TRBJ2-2	CASSPVFTTGGPGELFF	TGCGCCAGCAGCCCCGTCTTTACGACAGGGGGCCCCGGGGAGCTGTTTTTT
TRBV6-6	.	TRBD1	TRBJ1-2	CASSSWTGYTGYTF	TGTGCCAGCAGCTCCTGGACAGGGTATACTGGCTACACCTTC
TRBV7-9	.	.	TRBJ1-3	CASSPRGNTIYF	TGTGCCAGCAGCCCCAGGGGAAACACCATATATTTT
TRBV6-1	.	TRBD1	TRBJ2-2	CASSVRTGGTGELFF	TGTGCCAGCAGTGTGAGGACAGGGGGCACCGGGGAGCTGTTTTTT
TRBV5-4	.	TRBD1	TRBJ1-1	CASSLFHTGGAFF	TGTGCCAGCAGCTTATTCCACACAGGGGGTGCTTTCTTT
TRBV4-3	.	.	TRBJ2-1	CASSQDLLRGLYNEQFF	TGCGCCAGCAGCCAAGATCTATTGCGGGGGCTCTACAATGAGCAGTTCTTC
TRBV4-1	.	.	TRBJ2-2	CASSQVSSGELFF	TGCGCCAGCAGCCAAGTTTCCTCCGGGGAGCTGTTTTTT
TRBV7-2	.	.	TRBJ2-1	CASSILGVEQFF	TGTGCCAGCAGTATCCTAGGGGTGGAGCAGTTCTTC
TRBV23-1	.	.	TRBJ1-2	CASSQPFACEANYGYTF	TGCGCCAGCAGTCAACCCTTCGCCTGTGAAGCTAACTATGGCTACACCTTC
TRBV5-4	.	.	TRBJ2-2	CASMVGRTGELFF	TGTGCCAGCATGGTAGGTCGGACCGGGGAGCTGTTTTTT
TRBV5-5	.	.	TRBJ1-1	CASSRTAGPQATEAFF	TGTGCCAGCAGCCGGACCGCCGGGCCCCAAGCTACTGAAGCTTTCTTT
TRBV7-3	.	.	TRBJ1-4	CASSFVSNEKLFF	TGTGCCAGCAGCTTCGTATCTAATGAAAAACTGTTTTTT
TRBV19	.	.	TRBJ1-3	CASGYGQPSSGNTIYF	TGTGCCAGTGGGTATGGGCAACCCAGCTCTGGAAACACCATATATTTT
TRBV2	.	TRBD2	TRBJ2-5	CASSSPLAGREETQYF	TGTGCCAGCAGTTCCCCCTTAGCGGGGCGGGAGGAGACCCAGTACTTC
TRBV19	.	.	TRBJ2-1	CASSPYSRGAYEQFF	TGTGCCAGTAGTCCCTACTCCCGGGGGGCCTATGAGCAGTTCTTC
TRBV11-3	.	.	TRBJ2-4	CASSALTGAKNIQYF	TGTGCCAGCAGCGCCTTGACAGGAGCCAAAAACATTCAGTACTTC
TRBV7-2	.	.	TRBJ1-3	CASSSGIVAGNTIYF	TGTGCCAGCAGCTCAGGGATAGTTGCTGGAAACACCATATATTTT
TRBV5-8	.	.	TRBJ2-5	CASSLDFTLVTQYF	TGTGCCAGCAGCCTGGACTTTACTCTCGTGACCCAGTACTTC
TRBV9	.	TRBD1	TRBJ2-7	CASSAGDSGWFEQYF	TGTGCCAGCAGCGCAGGGGACAGCGGATGGTTTGAGCAGTACTTC
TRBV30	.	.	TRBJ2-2	CALQRGTGELFF	TGTGCCTTACAACGGGGCACCGGGGAGCTGTTTTTT
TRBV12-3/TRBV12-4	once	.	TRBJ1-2	CASRPDTAYGYTF	TGTGCCAGCAGACCAGACACCGCCTATGGCTACACCTTC
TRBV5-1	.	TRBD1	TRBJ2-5	CASSPGTGTQETQYF	TGCGCCAGCAGCCCGGGGACAGGGACGCAAGAGACCCAGTACTTC
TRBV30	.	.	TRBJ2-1	CAIGVYNEQFF	TGTGCGATTGGGGTATACAATGAGCAGTTCTTC
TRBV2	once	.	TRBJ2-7	CASSEMWGNDEQYF	TGTGCCAGCAGTGAGATGTGGGGGAACGACGAGCAGTACTTC
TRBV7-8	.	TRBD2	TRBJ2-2	CATGGLAGGATGELFF	TGTGCCACTGGGGGACTAGCGGGGGGCGCGACCGGGGAGCTGTTTTTT